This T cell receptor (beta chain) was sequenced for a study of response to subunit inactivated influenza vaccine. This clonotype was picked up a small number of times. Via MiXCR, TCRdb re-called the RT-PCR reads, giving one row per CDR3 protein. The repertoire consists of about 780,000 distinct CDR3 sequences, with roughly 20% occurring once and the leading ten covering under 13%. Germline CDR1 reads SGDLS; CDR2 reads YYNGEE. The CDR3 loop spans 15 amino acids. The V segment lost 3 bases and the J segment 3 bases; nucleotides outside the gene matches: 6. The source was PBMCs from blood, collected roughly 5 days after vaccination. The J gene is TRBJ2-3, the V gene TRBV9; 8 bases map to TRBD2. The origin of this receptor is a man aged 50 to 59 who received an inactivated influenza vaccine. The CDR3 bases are TGTGCCAGCAGCGGCGCGGGGGGAACTACAGATACGCAGTATTTT. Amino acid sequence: CASSGAGGTTDTQYF.